The present T cell receptor beta chain was sequenced within a study of blood T cell repertoires in COVID-19. Study information: Sources were T cells, B-cell-depleted T cells, or PBMCs; the material itself was cDNA or gDNA.

The trim removed 4 bases at V and 0 bases at J, leaving 8 bases unmatched. The CDR3 spans 17 residues. Germline-derived CDR1 and CDR2 are MGHRA and YSYEKL. Recruitment covered about 25 US areas and drew participants whose ages spanned 18 to 89 years. Recovery meant two consecutive negative NP/OP PCR tests, professional clearance, or resolved symptoms. Study processing details: By means of reference gene primer amplification, nucleated cell counts were estimated. Repertoires were generated with immunoSEQ multiplex PCR, while TCRdb's copy carries only in-frame clones and drops some. Clonal size and the V and J genes are those of that table, whereas D and trimming came from the DNA. The table has approximately 170,000 clones, about nine tenths seen once.

The chain recombines TRBV4-1 with TRBJ2-2, with 7 positions matching TRBD2. The sequence came from a woman younger than 30 who had recovered from COVID-19. The material sequenced was PBMCs or T cells enriched from blood (not recorded which). The DNA for the CDR3 is TGCGCCAGCAGCCTCCCGGGAGGAATCCCGAACACCGGGGAGCTGTTTTTT. It encodes CASSLPGGIPNTGELFF.